The sequence of this TCR beta chain was determined in a study of cytomegalovirus exposure and HLA in healthy donors (dated by TCRdb to the late 2010s). Study-wide context: According to a later analysis, one platform produced both the roughly 110 validation repertoires and the 620 or so repertoires of the first cohort. High-throughput TCR immunosequencing, statistical association of individual TCRs with disease status, and machine learning were combined to predict cytomegalovirus infection status. The aim of the study was to test whether cataloging public T cell receptors could identify signatures of past pathogen exposure. Besides the first cohort of 666 subjects, a separate validation cohort made up of 120 different subjects was used. Here is what the overall study found, with its caveats: Cytomegalovirus status was reported to be diagnosed by the classifier with high specificity and sensitivity in both the original and validation cohorts. Across donors, most TCR sequences were observed very rarely, whereas some public TCRs were present in many individuals. A later analysis had no HLA typing for the validation cohort, so co-occurrence there was scored across all 110 or so repertoires. A later analysis found that TCRs clustered in the first cohort also tended to co-occur in the 95 to 150 validation repertoires, with roughly 95% of cluster scores above 0. According to the authors, the approach could potentially be generalized to other disease states and immunological phenotypes. Three of the identified cytomegalovirus-associated TCR beta chains were confirmed in vitro to be specific for cytomegalovirus antigens. The study gave a list of about 150 TCR beta chains associated with cytomegalovirus.

Donors formed part of the validation cohort, which comprised approximately 130 subjects and was distinct from the first cohort of 690 or so subjects. About this clone: This receptor's antigen is unknown. Per-base qualities were not stored, and no clone one base away is much larger.

From the germline V gene, CDR1 is SGHTA and CDR2 is FQGTGA. The CDR3 goes from the cysteine to the phenylalanine over 15 residues. Here the CDR3 DNA is all that survives: 45 bases in frame from base 1. Ends trimmed: V by 5 bases, J by 2 bases; bases unmatched to a gene: 6. The method behind the library was the immunoSEQ multiplex PCR assay. The published analysis was carried out like this. To diagnose cytomegalovirus status from the catalog of TCR beta chain sequences, a statistical classification framework was built. In its TCRdb copy, this immuneACCESS table keeps in-frame sequences only and misses some clones. Where compared with another copy, unresolved V genes explain less than half of these, and the others have no known cause. The V and J calls and the clone size are those of that table, but D and trimming were determined from the DNA. For this sample the table gives 100,000 to 120,000 clones, of which roughly 88% were detected only once. Around 3.1% of the sample is held by the ten biggest clonotypes.

The chain joins TRBV7-3 to TRBJ2-5; 9 bases in between match TRBD1. The receptor comes from a woman between 18 and 30 years old in good health and CMV-seronegative. Sequencing was done on a sample of PBMCs. CDR3 protein: CASSQGQGSQETQYF. The nucleotide sequence reads as follows: TGTGCCAGCAGCCAAGGACAGGGGTCACAAGAGACCCAGTACTTC. With the portions outside the CDR3 filled from the reference TRBV7-3 and TRBJ2-5 genes, the complete variable region becomes GAGVSQTPSNKVTEKGKYVELRCDPISGHTALYWYRQSLGQGPEFLIYFQGTGAADDSGLPNDRFFAVRPEGSVSTLKIQRTERGDSAVYLCASSQGQGSQETQYFGPGTRLLVL.